A selection of T cell receptor beta chains follows, all from one sample in a study of T cells in Graves' hyperthyroidism and ophthalmopathy. TCRdb re-analysed the multiplex PCR reads in MiXCR, keeping a single row per CDR3 protein. The table records about 500,000 distinct CDR3 sequences, 15% to 20% of them present only once. Sequencing input: blood. The source is a woman aged 30 to 39 with Graves' ophthalmopathy. The CDR3 runs from the conserved cysteine through the conserved F or W. Fields, in order: CDR3 length, clone size, V gene, D gene, J gene, CDR3 DNA, CDR3 protein. The D gene is left open where the match is weak. Clone sizes are given selectively: once, few, many, or a class where the clone is expanded.

length: 14; size: many; V: TRBV30; D: TRBD1; J: TRBJ2-5; DNA: TGTGCCTGGACTTCTTTCGGGACAGGGGAGACCCAGTACTTC; CDR3: CAWTSFGTGETQYF
length: 11; size: -; V: TRBV7-2; D: -; J: TRBJ1-4; DNA: TGTGCCACCCTGTACCATGAAAAACTGTTTTTT; CDR3: CATLYHEKLFF
length: 14; size: many; V: TRBV20-1; D: -; J: TRBJ1-1; DNA: TGCAGTGCTAGAATAGGGCAGGGAGATACTGAAGCTTTCTTT; CDR3: CSARIGQGDTEAFF
length: 14; size: -; V: TRBV25-1; D: -; J: TRBJ1-6; DNA: TGTGCCAGCAGTGCGGTGGAGGACAGTACACCCCTCCACTTT; CDR3: CASSAVEDSTPLHF
length: 14; size: few; V: TRBV30; D: TRBD2; J: TRBJ2-1; DNA: TGTGCCTGGTTAGTAGCGGGGAAATACAATGAGCAGTTCTTC; CDR3: CAWLVAGKYNEQFF
length: 15; size: many; V: TRBV12-3/TRBV12-4; D: TRBD2; J: TRBJ2-1; DNA: TGTGCCAGCAGGAAAACTAGCGGGAGAAACAATGAGCAGTTCTTC; CDR3: CASRKTSGRNNEQFF
length: 15; size: few; V: TRBV7-2; D: -; J: TRBJ2-2; DNA: TGTGCCAGCAGCTCCCGACTAGAGAAGACCGGGGAGCTGTTTTTT; CDR3: CASSSRLEKTGELFF
length: 15; size: -; V: TRBV30; D: TRBD1; J: TRBJ2-1; DNA: TGTGCCTGGAGTAACCGGGGACAGGGTTTGTATGAGCAGTTCTTC; CDR3: CAWSNRGQGLYEQFF
length: 14; size: many; V: TRBV11-2; D: TRBD1; J: TRBJ1-1; DNA: TGTGCCAGCAGCCGTTCGACAGGGACCACTGAAGCTTTCTTT; CDR3: CASSRSTGTTEAFF
length: 11; size: -; V: TRBV20-1; D: -; J: TRBJ1-1; DNA: TGCAGTGCTCCGGGACGGCTTGAAGCTTTCTTT; CDR3: CSAPGRLEAFF
length: 18; size: -; V: TRBV12-5; D: TRBD2; J: TRBJ2-1; DNA: TGTGCTAGTGGTTTGGCTCCCTCACTAGCGGGAGGAAGGAATGAGCAGTTCTTC; CDR3: CASGLAPSLAGGRNEQFF
length: 15; size: many; V: TRBV7-8; D: -; J: TRBJ1-1; DNA: TGTGCCAGCAGCTTTACGGGGGCGCAGGGCACTGAAGCTTTCTTT; CDR3: CASSFTGAQGTEAFF
length: 17; size: -; V: TRBV20-1; D: TRBD2; J: TRBJ2-2; DNA: TGCAGTGCTCGCTCTCTAGCGGGAGGGCCCGGCACCGGGGAGCTGTTTTTT; CDR3: CSARSLAGGPGTGELFF
length: 15; size: many; V: TRBV11-2; D: -; J: TRBJ2-7; DNA: TGTGCCAGCAGCTTAGTAGCAGGGGAGAGGAGCGAGCAGTACTTC; CDR3: CASSLVAGERSEQYF
length: 15; size: many; V: TRBV2; D: TRBD1; J: TRBJ2-5; DNA: TGTGCCAGCAGGGAACAGGGGTCCTACCAAGAGACCCAGTACTTC; CDR3: CASREQGSYQETQYF
length: 14; size: many; V: TRBV7-2; D: TRBD1; J: TRBJ2-7; DNA: TGTGCCAGCAGCCGTTTGGGACAGGCCGAGGAGCAGTACTTC; CDR3: CASSRLGQAEEQYF
length: 16; size: many; V: TRBV4-3; D: TRBD1; J: TRBJ1-2; DNA: TGCGCCAGCAGCCGGGACAGGCGAACGCTGGGCTATGGCTACACCTTC; CDR3: CASSRDRRTLGYGYTF
length: 17; size: many; V: TRBV5-6; D: -; J: TRBJ2-3; DNA: TGTGCCAGCAGCTTCGACAATTCTATCGCGGGCACAGATACGCAGTATTTT; CDR3: CASSFDNSIAGTDTQYF
length: 15; size: -; V: TRBV20-1; D: TRBD1; J: TRBJ2-5; DNA: TGCAGTGCTAGAAGTGGACAGGGTGGGTGGGAGACCCAGTACTTC; CDR3: CSARSGQGGWETQYF
length: 15; size: -; V: TRBV13; D: TRBD1; J: TRBJ2-1; DNA: TGTGCCAGCAGCTTAGGTGGACAGGGTCAACGGGAGCAGTTCTTC; CDR3: CASSLGGQGQREQFF
length: 16; size: few; V: TRBV4-3; D: TRBD1; J: TRBJ2-3; DNA: TGCGCCAGCAGCCAAGAGGCGGACAGGGGGACAGATACGCAGTATTTT; CDR3: CASSQEADRGTDTQYF
length: 15; size: few; V: TRBV20-1; D: TRBD1; J: TRBJ2-2; DNA: TGCAGTGCTAGAGACGGACAGGGGGACGCCGGGGAGCTGTTTTTT; CDR3: CSARDGQGDAGELFF
length: 15; size: -; V: TRBV10-2; D: -; J: TRBJ1-6; DNA: TGCGCCAGCAGTGAGTCGACCTCAAATAATTCACCCCTCCACTTT; CDR3: CASSESTSNNSPLHF
length: 14; size: few; V: TRBV5-1; D: -; J: TRBJ1-1; DNA: TGCGCCAGCAGCTTGGAAGGGTTCTCTACCCAAGCTTTCTTT; CDR3: CASSLEGFSTQAFF
length: 18; size: few; V: TRBV12-3/TRBV12-4; D: TRBD1; J: TRBJ1-2; DNA: TGTGCCAGCTATTCCCCCACAGCTCCAGGGACAGCTAACTATGGCTACACCTTC; CDR3: CASYSPTAPGTANYGYTF
length: 11; size: many; V: TRBV30; D: -; J: TRBJ2-5; DNA: TGTGCCTGGAGTGTGACTTTGGGCCAGTACTTC; CDR3: CAWSVTLGQYF
length: 13; size: -; V: TRBV7-2; D: -; J: TRBJ2-7; DNA: TGTGCCAGCAGCTTTAGCGCATATTACGAGCAGTACTTC; CDR3: CASSFSAYYEQYF
length: 14; size: -; V: TRBV14; D: -; J: TRBJ1-2; DNA: TGTGCCAGCAGCCAGCGGGGGGGCGACTATGGCTACACCTTC; CDR3: CASSQRGGDYGYTF
length: 13; size: many; V: TRBV12-3/TRBV12-4; D: -; J: TRBJ1-2; DNA: TGTGCCAGCAGGACCACAGGGACCTATGGCTACACCTTC; CDR3: CASRTTGTYGYTF
length: 18; size: many; V: TRBV6-1; D: TRBD1; J: TRBJ2-1; DNA: TGTGCCAGCACCATCACGGGACAGGACCCTCGCGGTGGGGATGAGCAGTTCTTC; CDR3: CASTITGQDPRGGDEQFF
length: 15; size: -; V: TRBV19; D: TRBD1; J: TRBJ1-5; DNA: TGTGCCAGTAGTATCTACAGGGGCGGCAATCAGCCCCAGCATTTT; CDR3: CASSIYRGGNQPQHF
length: 15; size: many; V: TRBV5-1; D: TRBD2; J: TRBJ2-1; DNA: TGCGCCAGCAGGCCCGGGACTAGAGATATCAATGAGCAGTTCTTC; CDR3: CASRPGTRDINEQFF
length: 13; size: many; V: TRBV3-1; D: -; J: TRBJ2-7; DNA: TGTGCCAGCAGCCAAGGTACAGGCTACGAGCAGTACTTC; CDR3: CASSQGTGYEQYF
length: 15; size: -; V: TRBV6-2/TRBV6-3; D: -; J: TRBJ1-5; DNA: TGTGCCAGCAGTTACGGCAGGGATGCTTATCAGCCCCAGCATTTT; CDR3: CASSYGRDAYQPQHF
length: 13; size: -; V: TRBV3-1; D: TRBD1; J: TRBJ1-6; DNA: TGTGCCAGCAGCCAGAGACAGGGAGCACCCCTCCACTTT; CDR3: CASSQRQGAPLHF
length: 14; size: many; V: TRBV7-8; D: TRBD1; J: TRBJ2-5; DNA: TGTGCCAGCAGCCCGGACAGGGTAGTGGAGACCCAGTACTTC; CDR3: CASSPDRVVETQYF
length: 17; size: few; V: TRBV11-2; D: -; J: TRBJ2-1; DNA: TGTGCCAGCAGCTCCTCCCTCATATTTAGCTCCTACAATGAGCAGTTCTTC; CDR3: CASSSSLIFSSYNEQFF
length: 15; size: many; V: TRBV15; D: -; J: TRBJ2-1; DNA: TGTGCCACCAGCGTTTGGAGGGACTCGTACAATGAGCAGTTCTTC; CDR3: CATSVWRDSYNEQFF
length: 16; size: many; V: TRBV7-2; D: -; J: TRBJ2-7; DNA: TGTGCCAGCAGCTTAAGGTTTGGGGACGGACCTTACGAGCAGTACTTC; CDR3: CASSLRFGDGPYEQYF
length: 15; size: -; V: TRBV28; D: TRBD1; J: TRBJ1-2; DNA: TGTGCCAGCAGTCCCGCCGGGACAGGGGGTCATGGCCACACCTTC; CDR3: CASSPAGTGGHGHTF
length: 11; size: few; V: TRBV20-1; D: -; J: TRBJ2-7; DNA: TGCAGTGCTAGTGACGCCTACGAGCAGTACTTC; CDR3: CSASDAYEQYF
length: 13; size: few; V: TRBV28; D: TRBD1; J: TRBJ1-4; DNA: TGTGCCAGCACCGGACAGGGTTATGAAAAACTGTTTTTT; CDR3: CASTGQGYEKLFF
length: 13; size: -; V: TRBV20-1; D: -; J: TRBJ2-3; DNA: TGCAGTGCTAAGGGCAGGTACGCAGATACGCAGTATTTT; CDR3: CSAKGRYADTQYF
length: 15; size: -; V: TRBV5-4; D: -; J: TRBJ2-7; DNA: TGTGCCAGCAGCCGATCTGGGATCGGGACCTACGAGCAGTACTTC; CDR3: CASSRSGIGTYEQYF
length: 17; size: many; V: TRBV20-1; D: TRBD1; J: TRBJ1-5; DNA: TGCAGTGCTAGAGATCCCCGGACAGGGGGAAGCAATCAGCCCCAGCATTTT; CDR3: CSARDPRTGGSNQPQHF
length: 14; size: -; V: TRBV6-5; D: -; J: TRBJ1-2; DNA: TGTGCCAGCAGTTACGCGGACAGACCTTATGGCTACACCTTC; CDR3: CASSYADRPYGYTF
length: 16; size: -; V: TRBV7-9; D: -; J: TRBJ2-1; DNA: TGTGCCAGCAGCCCCACGTTAGGTAGCTCCTACAATGAGCAGTTCTTC; CDR3: CASSPTLGSSYNEQFF
length: 16; size: few; V: TRBV27; D: TRBD2; J: TRBJ2-2; DNA: TGTGCCAGCAGTTTAGCGGGAGGCCTGATTACCGGGGAGCTGTTTTTT; CDR3: CASSLAGGLITGELFF
length: 14; size: -; V: TRBV24-1; D: TRBD1; J: TRBJ2-5; DNA: TGTGCCACCTCCGGGACAGGGAGAGGAGAGACCCAGTACTTC; CDR3: CATSGTGRGETQYF
length: 15; size: many; V: TRBV5-8; D: -; J: TRBJ2-7; DNA: TGTGCCAGCAGCTTGGGGTCGAGGATGGAGGACGAGCAGTACTTC; CDR3: CASSLGSRMEDEQYF
length: 16; size: -; V: TRBV20-1; D: TRBD2; J: TRBJ2-1; DNA: TGCAGTGCTAGAGATCTCGGAGCGGGGTCCTACAATGAGCAGTTCTTC; CDR3: CSARDLGAGSYNEQFF
length: 17; size: few; V: TRBV6-2/TRBV6-3; D: TRBD2; J: TRBJ2-1; DNA: TGTGCCAGCAGTCACGGGACTAGCGGGGACTATTGGGATGAGCAGTTCTTC; CDR3: CASSHGTSGDYWDEQFF
length: 16; size: -; V: TRBV4-3; D: -; J: TRBJ2-2; DNA: TGCGCCAGCAGCCAAGATGCCCTCGGACTAACCGGGGAGCTGTTTTTT; CDR3: CASSQDALGLTGELFF
length: 16; size: -; V: TRBV15; D: TRBD1; J: TRBJ2-7; DNA: TGTGCCACCAGCAGTTACCCGGGACAGGTGTCTTACGAGCAGTACTTC; CDR3: CATSSYPGQVSYEQYF